The TCR beta chain described here comes from a study of blood T cell repertoires in COVID-19. Study-level information: There were acute and convalescent COVID-19 samples, and they came from the United States, Italy and Spain.

Germline CDR1 SGHRS, CDR2 YFSETQ. Trimming took off 2 bases at V and 2 bases at J, with 7 bases between the two ends. CDR3 length: 13 residues. Measured with immunoSEQ multiplex PCR; TCRdb has only the in-frame clones, and not every one. The sample includes around 340,000 clones, approximately 89% of them seen just once. This clonotype was obtained from a woman aged 55 to 70 with COVID-19, enrolled during active disease. The source material was peripheral blood. The gene calls are TRBV5-1 and TRBJ2-5; no clear D gene. The CDR3 sequence: CASSLIQQETQYF. For the CDR3, the DNA is TGCGCCAGCAGCTTAATTCAGCAAGAGACCCAGTACTTC.